The rows below give T cell receptor beta chains drawn from one sample of a study of cytomegalovirus exposure and HLA in healthy donors. Profiling relied on immunoSEQ multiplex PCR, and the TCRdb table lists in-frame clones only, not all of them. The table includes some 120,000 clones, about 8.6% detected once. Sequencing input: PBMCs. The receptors shown here come from a woman in her 40s in good health and CMV-seropositive. Each CDR3 is given with its conserved first and last residue. The order of the fields is clone size, V gene, D gene, J gene, CDR3 protein, CDR3 DNA. D genes are given only for firm matches. Clone size is stated in some rows and not others, as once, few, many or a class when expanded.

size: few
V: TRBV5-1
D: .
J: TRBJ1-1
CDR3: CASSSGLASEAFF
DNA: TGCGCCAGCAGCTCTGGACTGGCCTCTGAAGCTTTCTTT

size: .
V: TRBV18
D: TRBD1
J: TRBJ1-1
CDR3: CASSLPGQGDTEAFF
DNA: TGTGCCAGCTCACTCCCGGGACAGGGGGACACTGAAGCTTTCTTT

size: .
V: TRBV11-1
D: .
J: TRBJ2-7
CDR3: CASSSRTGGDEQYF
DNA: TGTGCCAGCAGCTCCCGGACAGGAGGGGACGAGCAGTACTTC

size: .
V: TRBV12-5
D: TRBD1
J: TRBJ1-3
CDR3: CASGGDRQGNTIYF
DNA: TGTGCTAGTGGTGGGGACAGGCAGGGAAACACCATATATTTT

size: few
V: TRBV2
D: .
J: TRBJ2-7
CDR3: CASSEEESQYF
DNA: TGTGCCAGCAGTGAAGAAGAGTCGCAGTACTTC

size: .
V: TRBV4-2
D: .
J: TRBJ1-2
CDR3: CASSPRGGNYGYTF
DNA: TGTGCCAGCAGCCCAAGGGGGGGAAACTATGGCTACACCTTC

size: .
V: TRBV5-1
D: TRBD1
J: TRBJ1-1
CDR3: CASSLSGTANTEAFF
DNA: TGCGCCAGCAGCCTATCAGGGACAGCGAACACTGAAGCTTTCTTT

size: few
V: TRBV29-1
D: .
J: TRBJ1-2
CDR3: CSVESAGVGYGYTF
DNA: TGCAGCGTTGAATCCGCGGGCGTAGGATATGGCTACACCTTC

size: few
V: TRBV10-2
D: .
J: TRBJ2-3
CDR3: CASSAPGLDTQYF
DNA: TGCGCCAGCAGTGCTCCAGGGCTAGATACGCAGTATTTT

size: .
V: TRBV6-6
D: .
J: TRBJ1-2
CDR3: CASSFSGGAGGYTF
DNA: TGTGCCAGCAGTTTCTCGGGAGGGGCAGGGGGCTACACCTTC

size: few
V: TRBV28
D: .
J: TRBJ1-2
CDR3: CASTFQGKRATF
DNA: TGTGCCAGCACCTTCCAGGGAAAACGGGCCACCTTC

size: .
V: TRBV14
D: .
J: TRBJ1-3
CDR3: CASSSQGNTIYF
DNA: TGTGCCAGCAGCTCCCAGGGAAACACCATATATTTT

size: few
V: TRBV5-4
D: TRBD1
J: TRBJ1-1
CDR3: CASSQGGPSPAFF
DNA: TGTGCCAGCAGCCAGGGGGGCCCCTCGCCGGCTTTCTTT

size: .
V: TRBV18
D: .
J: TRBJ2-7
CDR3: CASSPGDKAIRGYEQYF
DNA: TGTGCCAGCTCACCAGGGGACAAGGCGATAAGGGGCTACGAGCAGTACTTC

size: few
V: TRBV11-2
D: .
J: TRBJ1-1
CDR3: CASSSGVGWHTEAFF
DNA: TGTGCCAGCAGCTCCGGGGTTGGATGGCACACTGAAGCTTTCTTT

size: few
V: TRBV10-3
D: .
J: TRBJ2-5
CDR3: CAISGSGGRQETQYF
DNA: TGTGCCATCAGTGGGTCCGGAGGGCGTCAAGAGACCCAGTACTTC

size: few
V: TRBV11-3
D: TRBD1
J: TRBJ2-3
CDR3: CASSSEGQLTDTQYF
DNA: TGTGCCAGCAGTTCAGAGGGACAGCTCACAGATACGCAGTATTTT

size: few
V: TRBV11-2
D: .
J: TRBJ1-2
CDR3: CASSHVRSGIGF
DNA: TGTGCCAGCAGCCATGTTAGGTCGGGGATTGGCTTC

size: .
V: TRBV18
D: .
J: TRBJ2-1
CDR3: CASSQVAIQDEQFF
DNA: TGTGCCAGCTCACAGGTGGCGATCCAGGATGAGCAGTTCTTC

size: .
V: TRBV18
D: .
J: TRBJ1-2
CDR3: CASSPSGGFPGYTF
DNA: TGTGCCAGCTCACCCAGTGGGGGCTTTCCTGGCTACACCTTC

size: .
V: TRBV5-6
D: .
J: TRBJ2-1
CDR3: CASSLSGVKAYNEQFF
DNA: TGTGCCAGCAGCTTGTCCGGGGTCAAGGCCTACAATGAGCAGTTCTTC

size: few
V: TRBV28
D: .
J: TRBJ1-1
CDR3: CASISIGGTEAFF
DNA: TGTGCCAGCATCTCAATCGGGGGCACTGAAGCTTTCTTT

size: few
V: TRBV2
D: .
J: TRBJ1-1
CDR3: CASSEEQTIEAFF
DNA: TGTGCCAGCAGTGAAGAGCAGACAATTGAAGCTTTCTTT

size: few
V: TRBV10-3
D: TRBD1
J: TRBJ1-2
CDR3: CAISEGDRGIGYTF
DNA: TGTGCCATCAGCGAGGGGGACAGGGGGATTGGCTACACCTTC

size: .
V: TRBV23-1
D: .
J: TRBJ2-1
CDR3: CASSRAGTYNEQFF
DNA: TGCGCCAGCAGTCGGGCGGGGACTTACAATGAGCAGTTCTTC

size: few
V: TRBV30
D: .
J: TRBJ2-6
CDR3: CAWSVGGSGANVLTF
DNA: TGTGCCTGGAGTGTAGGGGGCTCTGGGGCCAACGTCCTGACTTTC

size: .
V: TRBV2
D: TRBD1
J: TRBJ2-2
CDR3: CASSDGRGPAGELFF
DNA: TGTGCCAGCAGTGACGGCAGGGGGCCCGCCGGGGAGCTGTTTTTT

size: .
V: TRBV5-1
D: .
J: TRBJ2-1
CDR3: CASSASSYNEQFF
DNA: TGCGCCAGCAGCGCCAGCTCCTACAATGAGCAGTTCTTC

size: .
V: TRBV19
D: .
J: TRBJ2-1
CDR3: CASTPQGTAYGEQFF
DNA: TGTGCCAGTACCCCCCAGGGAACCGCTTACGGTGAGCAGTTCTTC

size: few
V: TRBV7-3
D: .
J: TRBJ1-1
CDR3: CASSLNPGTEAFF
DNA: TGTGCCAGCAGCTTAAATCCGGGCACTGAAGCTTTCTTT

size: .
V: TRBV25-1
D: TRBD1
J: TRBJ1-1
CDR3: CASSDRTGKNTEAFF
DNA: TGTGCCAGCAGTGACCGGACAGGGAAGAACACTGAAGCTTTCTTT